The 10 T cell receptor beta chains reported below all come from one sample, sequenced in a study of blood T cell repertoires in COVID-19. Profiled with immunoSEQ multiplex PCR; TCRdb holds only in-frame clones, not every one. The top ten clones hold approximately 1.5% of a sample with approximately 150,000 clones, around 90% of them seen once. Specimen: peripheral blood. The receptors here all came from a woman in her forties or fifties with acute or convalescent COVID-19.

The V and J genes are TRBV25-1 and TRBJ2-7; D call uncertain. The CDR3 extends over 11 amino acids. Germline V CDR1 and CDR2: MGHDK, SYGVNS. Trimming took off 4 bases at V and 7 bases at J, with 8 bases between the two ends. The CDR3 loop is CASSAFQEQYF. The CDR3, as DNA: TGTGCCAGCAGTGCCTTCCAGGAGCAGTACTTC.

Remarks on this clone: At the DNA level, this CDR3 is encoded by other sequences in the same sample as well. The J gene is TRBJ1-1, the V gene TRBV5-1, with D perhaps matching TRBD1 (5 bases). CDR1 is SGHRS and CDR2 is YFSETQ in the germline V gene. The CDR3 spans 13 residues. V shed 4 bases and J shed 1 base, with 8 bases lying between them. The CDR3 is CASSLQGNTEAFF. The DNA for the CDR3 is TGCGCCAGCAGCCTGCAGGGGAACACTGAAGCTTTCTTT.

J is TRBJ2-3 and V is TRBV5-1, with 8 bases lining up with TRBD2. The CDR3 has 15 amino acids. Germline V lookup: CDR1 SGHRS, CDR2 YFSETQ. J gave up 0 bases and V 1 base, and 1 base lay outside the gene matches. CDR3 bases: TGCGCCAGCAGCTTGACGGGGGGGAGCACAGATACGCAGTATTTT. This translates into CASSLTGGSTDTQYF.

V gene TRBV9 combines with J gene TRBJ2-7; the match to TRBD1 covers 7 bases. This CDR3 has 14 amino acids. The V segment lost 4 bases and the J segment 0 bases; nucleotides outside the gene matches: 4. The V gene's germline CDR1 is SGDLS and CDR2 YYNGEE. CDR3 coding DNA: TGTGCCAGCAGCTCAGGGGGAAGCTCCTACGAGCAGTACTTC. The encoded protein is CASSSGGSSYEQYF.

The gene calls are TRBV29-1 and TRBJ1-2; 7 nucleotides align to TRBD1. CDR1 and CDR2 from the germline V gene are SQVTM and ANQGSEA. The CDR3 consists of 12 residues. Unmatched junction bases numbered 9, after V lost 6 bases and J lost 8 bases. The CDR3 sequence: CSVTGVVEGYTF. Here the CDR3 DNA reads TGCAGCGTCACAGGGGTTGTAGAAGGCTACACCTTC.

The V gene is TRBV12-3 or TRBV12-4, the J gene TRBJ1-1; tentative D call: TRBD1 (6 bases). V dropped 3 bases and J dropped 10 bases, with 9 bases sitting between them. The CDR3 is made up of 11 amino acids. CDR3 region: CASSLGHIAFF. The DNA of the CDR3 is TGTGCCAGCAGTTTGGGACACATAGCTTTCTTT.

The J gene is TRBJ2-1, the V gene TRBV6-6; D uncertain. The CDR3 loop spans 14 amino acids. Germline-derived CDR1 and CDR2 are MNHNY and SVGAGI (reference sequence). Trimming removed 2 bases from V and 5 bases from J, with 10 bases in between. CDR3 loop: CASSYAESNNEQFF. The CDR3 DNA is TGTGCCAGCAGTTACGCCGAGTCCAACAATGAGCAGTTCTTC.

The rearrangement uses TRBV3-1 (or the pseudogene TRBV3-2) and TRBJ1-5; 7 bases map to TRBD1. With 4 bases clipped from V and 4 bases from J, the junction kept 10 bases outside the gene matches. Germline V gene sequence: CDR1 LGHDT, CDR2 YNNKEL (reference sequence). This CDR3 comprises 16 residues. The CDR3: CASSPNDRVRNQPQHF. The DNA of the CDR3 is TGTGCCAGCAGCCCCAACGACAGGGTAAGGAATCAGCCCCAGCATTTT.

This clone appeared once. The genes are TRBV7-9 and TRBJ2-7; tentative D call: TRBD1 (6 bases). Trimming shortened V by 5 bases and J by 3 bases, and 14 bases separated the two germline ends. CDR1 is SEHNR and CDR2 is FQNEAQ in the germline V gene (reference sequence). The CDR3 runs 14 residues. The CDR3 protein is CASSASRDIYEQYF. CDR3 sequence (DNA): TGTGCCAGCAGCGCGTCCCGGGACATCTACGAGCAGTACTTC.

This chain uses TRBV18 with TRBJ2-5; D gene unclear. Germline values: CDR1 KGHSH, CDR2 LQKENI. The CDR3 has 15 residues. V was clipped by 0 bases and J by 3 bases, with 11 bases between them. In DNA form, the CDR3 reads TGTGCCAGCTCACCACCTGGGCAGCTTAAAGAGACCCAGTACTTC. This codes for CASSPPGQLKETQYF.